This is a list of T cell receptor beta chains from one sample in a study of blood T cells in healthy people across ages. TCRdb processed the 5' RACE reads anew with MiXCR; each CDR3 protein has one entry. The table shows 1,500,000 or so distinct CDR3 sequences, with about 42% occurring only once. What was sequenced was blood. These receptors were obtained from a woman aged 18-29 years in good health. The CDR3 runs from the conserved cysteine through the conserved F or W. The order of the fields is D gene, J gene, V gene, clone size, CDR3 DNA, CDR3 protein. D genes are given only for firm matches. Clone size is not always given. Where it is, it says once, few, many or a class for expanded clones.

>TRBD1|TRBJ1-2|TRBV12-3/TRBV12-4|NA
TGTGCCAGCAGATTGGACAGGCGGTATGGCTACACCTTC
CASRLDRRYGYTF
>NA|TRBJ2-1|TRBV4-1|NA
TGCGCCAGCAGCCAAGGAGCGGGTATTGGTGAGCAGTTCTTC
CASSQGAGIGEQFF
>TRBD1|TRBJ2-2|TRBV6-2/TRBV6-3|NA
TGTGCCAGCAGTAACTACAGGGGACCCTTAGATGACACCGGGGAGCTGTTTTTT
CASSNYRGPLDDTGELFF
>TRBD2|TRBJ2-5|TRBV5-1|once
TGCGCCAGCAGCTTGCTAGCGGCTCGAGGAGGAGAGACCCAGTACTTC
CASSLLAARGGETQYF
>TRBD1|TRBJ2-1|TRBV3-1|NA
TGTGCCAGCAGCCAGGGGTCCAGGGGGCCGTTCTACAATGAGCAGTTCTTC
CASSQGSRGPFYNEQFF
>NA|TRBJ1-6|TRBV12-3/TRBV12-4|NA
TGTGCCAGCAGTTGGGCCATACCCTCTTATAATTCACCCCTCCACTTT
CASSWAIPSYNSPLHF
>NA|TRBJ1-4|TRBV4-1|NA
TGCGCCAGCAGCAAACAGAGTAATGAAAAACTGTTTTTT
CASSKQSNEKLFF
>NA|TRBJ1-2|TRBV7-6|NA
TGTGCCAGCAGCCCGTTTCAGGTTTACTATGGCTACACCTTC
CASSPFQVYYGYTF
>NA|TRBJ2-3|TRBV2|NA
TGTGCCACAAGGAACATTAGCACAGATACGCAGTATTTT
CATRNISTDTQYF
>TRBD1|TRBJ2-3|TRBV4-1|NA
TGCGCCAGCAGCCCAAGAGGGGTCAGACAGGGGGCCGGGGATACGCAGTATTTT
CASSPRGVRQGAGDTQYF
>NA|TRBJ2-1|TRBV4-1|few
TGCGCCAGCAGCGGAGGGGAGCTACGGAATGAGCAGTTCTTC
CASSGGELRNEQFF
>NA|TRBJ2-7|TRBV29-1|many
TGCAGCGGAGGGGACTTATCCTACGAGCAGTACTTC
CSGGDLSYEQYF
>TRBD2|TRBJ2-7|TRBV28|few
TGTGCCAGCAGTCCCCGCGGGAGGGGTTTATACGAGCAGTACTTC
CASSPRGRGLYEQYF
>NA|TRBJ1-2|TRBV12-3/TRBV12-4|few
TGTGCCAGCAGACCTGAGGGACGGAGCTATGGCTACACCTTC
CASRPEGRSYGYTF
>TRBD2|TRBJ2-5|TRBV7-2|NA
TGTGCCAGCAGCTTAGTCGGGTCTAGCGGGTACCAAGAGACCCAGTACTTC
CASSLVGSSGYQETQYF
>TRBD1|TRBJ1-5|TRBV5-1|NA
TGCGCCAGCAGCTCCGGACAGGGGGCTGTGCCCCAGCATTTT
CASSSGQGAVPQHF
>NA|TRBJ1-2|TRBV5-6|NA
TGTGCAAGCAGAGCTTTGGGCGCTGGCTACACCTTC
CASRALGAGYTF
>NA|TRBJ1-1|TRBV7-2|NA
TGTGCCAGCAGCTGGGTGGACCCAACCGAAGCTGAAGCTTTCTTT
CASSWVDPTEAEAFF
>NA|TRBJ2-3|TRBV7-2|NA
TGTGCCAGCAGCCGTAGCGGATCCTACACAGATACGCAGTATTTT
CASSRSGSYTDTQYF
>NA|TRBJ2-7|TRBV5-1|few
TGCGCCAGCAGCTTGGGTTTGCTAGCTATCAACGAGCAGTACTTC
CASSLGLLAINEQYF
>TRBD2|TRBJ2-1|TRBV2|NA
TGTGCCAGCCTAGGGACTATCTCCTACAATGAGCAGTTCTTC
CASLGTISYNEQFF
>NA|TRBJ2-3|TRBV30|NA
TGTGCCTGGAGTGTACCTACCACAGATACGCAGTATTTT
CAWSVPTTDTQYF
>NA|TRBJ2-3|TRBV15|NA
TGTGCCACCAGCAGTAGGACGGATAGCACAGATACGCAGTATTTT
CATSSRTDSTDTQYF
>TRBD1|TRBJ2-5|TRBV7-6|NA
TGTGCCAGCAGCTACCTACTACCGAGCGAGAGGGGGCCAGAGACCCAGTACTTC
CASSYLLPSERGPETQYF
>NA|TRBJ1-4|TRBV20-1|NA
TGCAGTGCTATTTCGACAGCAACTAATGAAAAACTGTTTTTT
CSAISTATNEKLFF
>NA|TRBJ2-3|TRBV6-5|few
TGTGCCAGCAGTCAAAACCCCGATACGCAGTATTTT
CASSQNPDTQYF
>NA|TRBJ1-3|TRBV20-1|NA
TGCAGTGCTAGAATAAGAGGAACGGCTGGAAACACCATATATTTT
CSARIRGTAGNTIYF
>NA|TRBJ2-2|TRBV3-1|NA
TGTGCCAGCAGCCAGAGCTCCGGGGAGCTGTTTTTT
CASSQSSGELFF
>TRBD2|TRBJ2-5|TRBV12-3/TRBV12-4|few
TGTGCCAGCAAGTCCTTAGCGGGGCAAGAGACCCAGTACTTC
CASKSLAGQETQYF
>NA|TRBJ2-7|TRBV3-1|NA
TGTGCCAGCAGCCAAGAATTTCGGCCACGAGAGCAGTACTTC
CASSQEFRPREQYF
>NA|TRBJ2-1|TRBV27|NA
TGTGCCAGCAGCTGGACCAGCGGAGCCAATGAGCAGTTCTTC
CASSWTSGANEQFF
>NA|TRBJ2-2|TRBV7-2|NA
TGTGCCAGCAGCTTAAGAGGTGGAAAAAACTCCGGGGAGCTGTTTTTT
CASSLRGGKNSGELFF
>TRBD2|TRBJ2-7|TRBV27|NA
TGTACCAGCAGTTTTTTTCTAGCGGGCTTATACAATGAGCAGTACTTC
CTSSFFLAGLYNEQYF
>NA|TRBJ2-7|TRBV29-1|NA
TGCAGCGTTGAAGATCCGACGGCCTCCTACGAGCAGTACTTC
CSVEDPTASYEQYF
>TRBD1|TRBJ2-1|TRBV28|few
TGTGCCAGCAGTTTATGGACAGGGGGCCCCTACAATGAGCAGTTCTTC
CASSLWTGGPYNEQFF
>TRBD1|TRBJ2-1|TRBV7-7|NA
TGTGCTAGCAGCCCCTACACAGGGGGCGTGTACAATGAGCAGTTCTTC
CASSPYTGGVYNEQFF
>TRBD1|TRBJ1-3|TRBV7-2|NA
TGTGCCAGCAGTCGCCAGGGGGAAAGCTCTGGAAACACCATATATTTT
CASSRQGESSGNTIYF
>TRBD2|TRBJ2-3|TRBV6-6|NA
TGTGCCAGCAGTCTACTAGCGGGAGGGCCAGTAAAAGATACGCAGTATTTT
CASSLLAGGPVKDTQYF
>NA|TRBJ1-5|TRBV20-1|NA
TGCAGTGCCAGAGAGGGAGATCAGCCCCAGCATTTT
CSAREGDQPQHF
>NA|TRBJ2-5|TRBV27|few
TGTGCCAGCAGTTTAAAAGGCAGGGGACGGGAGACCCAGTACTTC
CASSLKGRGRETQYF
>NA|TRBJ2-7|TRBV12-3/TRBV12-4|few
TGTGCCAGCAGTTTGTCTAGCGTGAACGAGCAGTACTTC
CASSLSSVNEQYF
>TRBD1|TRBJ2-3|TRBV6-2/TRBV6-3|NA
TGTGCCAGCAGCAACAGGGGACGGGGAACAGATATGCAGTATTTT
CASSNRGRGTDMQYF
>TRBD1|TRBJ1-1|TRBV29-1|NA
TGCAGCGTTGAAGGACGGACAGGGCACACTGAAGCTTTCTTT
CSVEGRTGHTEAFF
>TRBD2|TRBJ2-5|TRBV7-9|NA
TGTGCCAGCAGCCGTATAACGGGAGGGAAAAAGACCCAGTACTTC
CASSRITGGKKTQYF
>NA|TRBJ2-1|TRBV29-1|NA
TGCAGCGTTGAAGGGTGGCCCCGTACATCCTACAATGAGCAGTTCTTC
CSVEGWPRTSYNEQFF
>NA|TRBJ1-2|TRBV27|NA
TGTGCCAGCAGTAGCAGGAGCCAGATTTATGGCTACACCTTC
CASSSRSQIYGYTF
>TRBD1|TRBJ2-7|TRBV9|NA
TGTGCCAGCAGCGCGACAGGGGGCCTTTCCTACGAGCAGTACTTC
CASSATGGLSYEQYF
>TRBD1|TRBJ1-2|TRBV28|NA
TGTGCCAGCAGTCCGCAGGGGGCGTCAGAGGGCTACACCTTC
CASSPQGASEGYTF
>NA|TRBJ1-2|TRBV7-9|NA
TGTGCCAGCAGCTCCAACCTAGGTCGGTCGGGCTACACCTTC
CASSSNLGRSGYTF
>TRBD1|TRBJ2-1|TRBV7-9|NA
TGTGCCAGCAGGCCGAGACAGGGAATCCCCTACAATGAGCAGTTCTTC
CASRPRQGIPYNEQFF